The 21 T cell receptor beta chains below were found in one sample sequenced in a study of blood T cell repertoires in COVID-19. The repertoire was sequenced with immunoSEQ multiplex PCR; TCRdb's copy has only in-frame clones and lacks some. The table lists fewer than 150,000 clones, more than 65% of them singletons. Sequences were obtained from peripheral blood. The receptors were gathered from a man in his fifties or sixties with acute or convalescent COVID-19.

The chain recombines TRBV28 with TRBJ1-1; 9 bases map to TRBD1. Trimming cost V 5 bases and J 5 bases; bases outside gene matches: 6. There are 14 residues in the CDR3. Germline CDR1 reads MDHEN; CDR2 reads SYDVKM. In nucleotides, the CDR3 is TGTGCCAGCAGTCCGGGGACAGGGCATACTGAAGCTTTCTTT. Encoded protein: CASSPGTGHTEAFF.

The CDR3 loop reads CASSAGTADNSPLHF. The DNA for the CDR3 is TGCGCCAGCAGCGCCGGGACAGCAGATAATTCACCCCTCCACTTT. The chain carries TRBV5-1 and TRBJ1-6, with TRBD1 identical over 7 bases. Germline V gene lookup returns CDR1 SGHRS and CDR2 YFSETQ. With V trimmed by 4 bases and J by 5 bases, 6 bases remained unmatched. The CDR3 totals 15 residues.

This clone was observed a single time. This chain connects TRBV6-4 to TRBJ2-3; 7 bases agree with TRBD1. In germline, CDR1 is MRHNA, CDR2 SNTAGT. The V gene end was trimmed by 11 bases and the J gene end by 0 bases; junction bases not matched to a gene: 14. The CDR3 has 16 amino acids. CDR3 sequence (DNA): TGTGCCGCGAGGGACAGCGTTTTCTCTAGCACAGATACGCAGTATTTT. It specifies CAARDSVFSSTDTQYF.

In this sample, this clone turned up once. The chain employs TRBV29-1 and TRBJ2-3, with 8 bases matching TRBD1. CDR3 length: 13 amino acids. Trimming removed 4 bases from V and 0 bases from J; junction bases left unmatched: 0. Germline V CDR1 and CDR2: SQVTM, ANQGSEA. For the CDR3, the DNA is TGCAGCGTTGGACAGGGGAGCACAGATACGCAGTATTTT. This gives the protein CSVGQGSTDTQYF.

This chain's CDR3 is CASRTTSGNEQFF. The DNA of the CDR3 is TGTGCCAGCAGAACCACTAGCGGGAACGAGCAGTTCTTC. The chain combines TRBV6-5 with TRBJ2-1; TRBD2 matches at 10 bases. The V gene end was trimmed by 6 bases and the J gene end by 10 bases; junction bases not matched to a gene: 6. CDR3 size: 13 residues. Germline assignment: CDR1 MNHEY and CDR2 SVGAGI.

This clone was counted only a few times. This sequence joins TRBV6-6 and TRBJ1-5; 9 nucleotides match TRBD1. The CDR3 loop spans 14 amino acids. CDR1 and CDR2 from the germline V gene are MNHNY and SVGAGI (reference sequence). Trimming removed 4 bases from V and 4 bases from J; junction bases left unmatched: 2. The CDR3 is CASSWGQGNQPQHF. The DNA of the CDR3 is TGTGCCAGCAGTTGGGGACAGGGTAATCAGCCCCAGCATTTT.

V gene TRBV2 combines with J gene TRBJ1-1; D is unclear. Germline CDR1 is SNHLY and CDR2 is FYNNEI. Trimming took 4 bases from V and 3 from J, leaving 6 bases between them. There are 12 residues in the CDR3. CDR3 in amino acids: CASSAEHTEAFF. The CDR3 coding sequence is TGTGCCAGCAGTGCGGAGCACACTGAAGCTTTCTTT. Using reference TRBV2 and TRBJ1-1 for the parts outside the CDR3, the full variable domain is EPEVTQTPSHQVTQMGQEVILRCVPISNHLYFYWYRQILGQKVEFLVSFYNNEISEKSEIFDDQFSVERPDGSNFTLKIRSTKLEDSAMYFCASSAEHTEAFFGQGTRLTVV.

This chain uses TRBV6-5 with TRBJ1-2, with a weak D call TRBD1 (5 bases). Trimming removed 6 bases at V and 5 bases at J, with 13 bases between. Germline CDR1 MNHEY, CDR2 SVGAGI. This CDR3 is built from 13 residues. CDR3 amino acids: CASSYRTSYGYTF. The CDR3 DNA reads as TGTGCCAGCAGCTATCGGACAAGTTATGGCTACACCTTC.

This clone was seen a handful of times. J is TRBJ1-1 and V is TRBV7-2, with D uncertain. Germline V gives CDR1 SGHTA, CDR2 FQGNSA. Trimming cost V 4 bases and J 2 bases, with 14 bases left between them. The CDR3 is made up of 15 amino acids. The chain's CDR3 is CASSSGRLINTEAFF. DNA for the CDR3: TGTGCCAGCAGCTCAGGCCGATTGATTAACACTGAAGCTTTCTTT. Looking up the rest from reference TRBV7-2 and TRBJ1-1 gives the full variable domain: GAGVSQSPSNKVTEKGKDVELRCDPISGHTALYWYRQSLGQGLEFLIYFQGNSAPDKSGLPSDRFSAERTGGSVSTLTIQRTQQEDSAVYLCASSSGRLINTEAFFGQGTRLTVV.

The V gene is TRBV24-1, the J gene TRBJ1-2, with 7 bases identical to TRBD1. V lost 4 bases to trimming and J lost 7 bases; unmatched junction nucleotides: 8. The CDR3 is 14 amino acids. Per germline, CDR1 KGHDR and CDR2 SFDVKD. CDR3: CATSDWTGQSGYTF. The CDR3 DNA reads TGTGCCACCAGTGACTGGACGGGACAGAGTGGCTACACCTTC.

This chain connects TRBV11-2 to TRBJ1-2; D is ambiguous. Germline V gene lookup returns CDR1 SGHAT and CDR2 FQNNGV. The CDR3 extends over 20 amino acids. Trimming removed 0 bases at V and 0 bases at J, with 23 bases between. The CDR3: CASSLDDPGRFHRSNYGYTF. CDR3 nucleotide sequence: TGTGCCAGCAGCTTAGACGACCCCGGCAGGTTCCATAGGTCTAACTATGGCTACACCTTC.

J is TRBJ2-3 and V is TRBV7-3, with 8 positions matching TRBD2. This CDR3 has 18 amino acids. Germline V gives CDR1 SGHTA, CDR2 FQGTGA. The trim removed 4 bases at V and 7 bases at J, leaving 19 bases unmatched. CDR3 sequence: CASSSSPGGPSRLNTQYF. CDR3 coding DNA: TGTGCCAGCAGCTCATCCCCGGGGGGGCCGAGTCGTTTGAATACGCAGTATTTT.

The chain uses TRBV18 and TRBJ1-3; 7 nucleotides align to TRBD1. Germline loops: CDR1 KGHSH, CDR2 LQKENI. This CDR3 has 16 amino acids. V trimming: 5 bases; J trimming: 4 bases; junction bases outside the gene matches: 11. CDR3 nucleotide sequence: TGTGCCAGCTCATCGGACAGGCACGCTGTGGGAAACACCATATATTTT. Protein product: CASSSDRHAVGNTIYF.

The chain is built from TRBV9 and TRBJ1-2; 8 bases map to TRBD1. Looked up from germline, CDR1 is SGDLS and CDR2 is YYNGEE. Trimming took 4 bases from V and 7 from J; bases not matched to a gene: 9. The CDR3 extends over 14 amino acids. The CDR3 reads CASSLGQGRGGYTF. CDR3 DNA: TGTGCCAGCAGCCTCGGACAGGGCCGGGGTGGCTACACCTTC.

The rearrangement links TRBV5-1 to TRBJ2-7, with D possibly being TRBD2 (6 bases). The CDR3 spans 14 residues. The germline CDR1 and CDR2 sequences are SGHRS and YFSETQ. V was shortened by 4 bases and J by 1 base, with 12 bases between the two germline ends. The DNA for the CDR3 is TGCGCCAGCAGCATCGGGACTGCGTCCTACGAGCAGTACTTC. It codes for CASSIGTASYEQYF.

V usage is TRBV2 and J usage is TRBJ2-1, with D possibly being TRBD1 (6 bases). The germline V gene encodes CDR1 SNHLY and CDR2 FYNNEI. V lost 2 bases, J lost 7 bases, and 18 bases lay in between. CDR3 length equals 16 residues. As DNA, the CDR3 is TGTGCCAGCAGTGAATTGATTACAGGGATAAGGAATGAGCAGTTCTTC. Protein: CASSELITGIRNEQFF.

This clone was recorded at least ten times. V usage is TRBV6-5 and J usage is TRBJ2-7, with D tentatively TRBD1 (6 bases). This CDR3 comprises 13 residues. Trimming took off 6 bases at V and 5 bases at J, with 14 bases between the two ends. Germline CDR1 and CDR2: MNHEY and SVGAGI. The CDR3 DNA sequence: TGTGCCAGCAGCCTTTCCAGGGGTCACGAGCAGTACGTC. Translating gives CASSLSRGHEQYV.

This chain joins TRBV9 and TRBJ2-3; D possibly corresponds to TRBD1 (6 bases). This CDR3 contains 13 residues. V was trimmed by 4 bases and J by 5 bases, leaving 11 bases between them. Germline CDR1 and CDR2: SGDLS and YYNGEE. CDR3: CASSTRQEDTQYF. DNA of the CDR3: TGTGCCAGCAGCACCCGACAGGAAGATACGCAGTATTTT.

The V and J genes are TRBV25-1 and TRBJ2-6, with 8 bases matching TRBD1. This CDR3 region has 17 residues. V lost 7 bases and J lost 4; bases outside the gene matches: 12. Germline V gene sequence: CDR1 MGHDK, CDR2 SYGVNS. CDR3 region: CASTYAGGRGGANVLTF. The DNA for the CDR3 is TGTGCCAGCACTTACGCAGGGGGCAGAGGAGGGGCCAACGTCCTGACTTTC.

The rearrangement uses TRBV3-1 (or the pseudogene TRBV3-2) and TRBJ1-1, with a possible D match to TRBD1 (5 bases). Germline values: CDR1 LGHDT, CDR2 YNNKEL (reference sequence). V was trimmed by 0 bases and J by 10 bases, leaving 6 bases between them. The length of the CDR3 is 11 residues. CDR3 in amino acids: CASSQDRAAFF. The CDR3 DNA reads TGTGCCAGCAGCCAAGACAGGGCAGCTTTCTTT.

The chain joins TRBV6-1 to TRBJ1-2; the match to TRBD1 covers 7 bases. The CDR3 is 15 amino acids. CDR1 and CDR2 from the germline V gene are MNHNS and SASEGT. The V and J ends lost 6 bases and 0 bases, in that order; junction bases with no gene match: 7. The CDR3 nucleotides are TGTGCCAGCAGACCACAGGGGATTACTAACTATGGCTACACCTTC. Its translation is CASRPQGITNYGYTF.